This TCR beta chain comes out of a study of beta chain features in type 1 diabetes. Study-wide findings and caveats: Across all four CD4+ subsets, people with type 1 diabetes showed modestly shorter TCRB CDR3s. PCR might preferentially amplify shorter templates, equally in patients and controls.

The CDR3 spans 14 residues. V was pared by 6 bases and J by 5 bases, with 16 bases between. This clone was counted ten times or more. Its matching antigen is unknown. The authors sorted CD4+ naive, central memory, regulatory and stem cell-like memory cells via CD45RO/CCR7/CD25/CD127/CD95/CD27. The entirety of the isolated RNA underwent reverse transcription, so expressed TCRB transcripts were sequenced. Libraries were prepared by immunoSEQ multiplex PCR; TCRdb keeps only in-frame clonotypes and omits some of them. The sample contains about 340,000 clones, roughly 13% of which appear only once. The chain uses TRBV23-1 and TRBJ1-1, with D uncertain. TRBV23-1 is filed as an ORF, its function uncertain. This TCR came from a woman under 30 with type 1 diabetes. Sequences were obtained from naive CD4+ T cells from blood. As DNA, the CDR3 is TGCGCCAGCAGCCAAACCCTAGATTTGACTGAAGCTTTCTTT. Protein product: CASSQTLDLTEAFF.